The rows below give T cell receptor beta chains drawn from one sample of a study of T cell changes during pregnancy in multiple sclerosis. Sequencing used immunoSEQ multiplex PCR; TCRdb keeps in-frame clones, though not all of them. The sample has more than 55,000 clones, 91% seen once; the top ten hold approximately 1.3%. The sample here was peripheral blood, taken after pregnancy. These receptors were taken from a female donor in good health, enrolled as a control in a pregnancy study. CDR3s include the opening cysteine and the closing phenylalanine or tryptophan.

>TRBV30|TRBJ2-2
CAWLYGGANTGELFF
>TRBV12-5|TRBJ1-1
CASGLSQNTEAFF
>TRBV7-3|TRBJ2-5
CASSLGPLGGQETQYF
>TRBV9|TRBJ1-4
CASSGGTNEKLFF
>TRBV30|TRBJ2-7
CAWSSLQGATYEQYF
>TRBV5-5|TRBJ1-2
CASSQSSGQVGDYGYTF
>TRBV5-1|TRBJ1-1
CASSLAVQGGAMAFF
>TRBV6-5|TRBJ1-5
CASSSGTGVFQPQHF
>TRBV5-1|TRBJ2-3
CASSLKASGGTDTQYF
>TRBV12-5|TRBJ1-5
CASAHGGDQPQHF
>TRBV18|TRBJ2-7
CASSPPTSRTGWGGNSYEQYF
>TRBV4-3|TRBJ2-7
CASSSGTSGVYEQYF
>TRBV5-1|TRBJ1-3
CASSPAVGNTIYF
>TRBV6-6|TRBJ1-1
CASSLGQGLTEAFF
>TRBV27|TRBJ2-5
CASRTGAGSTETQYF
>TRBV5-4|TRBJ1-2
CASSFRQGHYGYTF
>TRBV11-3|TRBJ1-2
CASSLDRVPKGYTF
>TRBV9|TRBJ2-7
CASSVGTGRSYEQYF
>TRBV25-1|TRBJ2-2
CASSATGIVSGELFF
>TRBV6-4|TRBJ2-2
CASSAGSGVPGELFF
>TRBV13|TRBJ2-1
CASSSALRGLSYNEQFF
>TRBV27|TRBJ2-3
CASSGGPLTDTQYF
>TRBV30|TRBJ2-3
CAWSRRGASTDTQYF
>TRBV7-9|TRBJ2-3
CASSLGRADTQYF
>TRBV7-2|TRBJ1-4
CASSLGQLNEKLFF
>TRBV11-1|TRBJ2-7
CASSDSLGDRVYF
>TRBV4-1|TRBJ1-2
CASSQDTGDYGYTF
>TRBV5-4|TRBJ1-2
CASSPGQGYGYTF
>TRBV7-2|TRBJ2-7
CASTSSGGYEQYF
>TRBV30|TRBJ1-5
CAWTSAGINQPQHF
>TRBV5-4|TRBJ2-2
CASSRLAGGSTGELFF
>TRBV18|TRBJ1-1
CASSIKSGFMNTEAFF
>TRBV5-4|TRBJ2-4
CASSRGGGGAKNIQYF
>TRBV27|TRBJ1-5
CASRLSGTGTSNQPQHF
>TRBV25-1|TRBJ1-6
CASSESRVSDSPLHF
>TRBV6-1|TRBJ2-1
CASIDRDLYNEQFF
>TRBV7-2|TRBJ2-1
CASSPQSAGRYNEQFF
>TRBV7-9|TRBJ1-1
CASSTGGAGGNTEAFF
>TRBV6-5|TRBJ1-4
CASSYSLGQGNEKLFF
>TRBV5-6|TRBJ1-5
CASSSTKTNSNQPQHF
>TRBV9|TRBJ1-4
CASSAGGQSNEKLFF
>TRBV4-1|TRBJ2-1
CASSPTSGGLSEQFF
>TRBV7-2|TRBJ2-2
CASSVPGSTLGELFF
>TRBV6-6|TRBJ2-5
CASRDSGGAWGETQYF
>TRBV5-5|TRBJ1-3
CASSPEAGLSGYTIYF
>TRBV30|TRBJ2-5
CAWSTTSGGETQYF
>TRBV7-2|TRBJ1-5
CASSLNQPGTGNQPQHF
>TRBV7-8|TRBJ1-4
CASSLGAPGQGAKLFF
>TRBV7-3|TRBJ2-7
CASSLGGGGAYEQYF